The clone carrying this T cell receptor (beta chain) was found a few times. As yet, its antigen is unknown. These data are taken from a study of CD4 T cells in relation to SARS-CoV-2 and coronaviruses. Repertoires were generated with immunoSEQ multiplex PCR, while TCRdb's copy carries only in-frame clones and drops some. The sample lists 20,000 or so clones, approximately 80% seen once, with around a tenth in the top ten. The unexposed donors gave CD4+ T cells in about 2011-2018, prior to COVID-19. After 10 to 11 days of culture, CD4+ T cells were isolated. The sequence derives from a human donor in good health. The source material was CD4+ T cells from PBMCs, cultured in vitro.

The CDR3 here is CASSLTTSGADTQYF. The CDR3 coding sequence is TGTGCCAGCAGCTTAACGACTAGCGGGGCAGATACGCAGTATTTT. The chain has TRBV7-2 and TRBJ2-3, with 11 bases fitting TRBD2. V was clipped by 2 bases and J by 4 bases; unmatched bases: 2. Germline V gene lookup returns CDR1 SGHTA and CDR2 FQGNSA. This CDR3 is built from 15 residues. The whole variable domain, remainder taken from reference TRBV7-2 and TRBJ2-3, is GAGVSQSPSNKVTEKGKDVELRCDPISGHTALYWYRQSLGQGLEFLIYFQGNSAPDKSGLPSDRFSAERTGGSVSTLTIQRTQQEDSAVYLCASSLTTSGADTQYFGPGTRLTVL.